The 29 T cell receptor beta chains listed next were all sequenced from one sample in a study of T-cell memory formation after mild COVID-19. TCRdb independently ran MiXCR on the 5' RACE reads; one entry per CDR3 protein. This table holds under 300,000 distinct CDR3 sequences, 16% found once. The specimen was PBMCs or a T cell subset sorted from them (not recorded which). These receptors were collected from a man between 18 and 29 years old who had mild COVID-19 (a few samples of this study predate the infection). Cell type and time point are not known.

This clonotype was seen more than once but under ten times. The rearrangement links TRBV5-1 to TRBJ2-5, with D perhaps matching TRBD2 (7 bases). The CDR3 has 15 residues. The V gene's germline CDR1 is SGHRS and CDR2 YFSETQ. Trimming took 2 bases from V and 0 from J, leaving 11 bases between them. The CDR3 protein is CASSFGGAYQETQYF. The CDR3 DNA reads TGCGCCAGCAGCTTTGGGGGGGCGTACCAAGAGACCCAGTACTTC.

The rearrangement joins TRBV7-2 to TRBJ2-3, with D perhaps matching TRBD2 (5 bases). The CDR3 consists of 14 residues. V was pared by 3 bases and J by 4 bases, with 11 bases between. CDR1 is SGHTA and CDR2 is FQGNSA in the germline V gene. CDR3 sequence reads: CASSFGRRADTQYF. The CDR3, as DNA: TGTGCCAGCAGCTTCGGCAGGCGGGCAGATACGCAGTATTTT.

This clonotype was observed a few times. V gene TRBV9 combines with J gene TRBJ2-1, with 12 bases lining up with TRBD2. CDR1 is SGDLS and CDR2 is YYNGEE in the germline V gene. The CDR3 contains 16 residues. Germline trimming cut 4 bases from V and 10 bases from J; bases unmatched to any gene: 12. This chain's CDR3 is CASSLPPSGGAGEQFF. The CDR3 DNA reads TGTGCCAGCAGCCTTCCCCCTAGCGGGGGGGCAGGAGAGCAGTTCTTC. Looking up the rest from reference TRBV9 and TRBJ2-1 gives the full variable domain: DSGVTQTPKHLITATGQRVTLRCSPRSGDLSVYWYQQSLDQGLQFLIQYYNGEERAKGNILERFSAQQFPDLHSELNLSSLELGDSALYFCASSLPPSGGAGEQFFGPGTRLTVL.

Only a few counts were recorded for this clonotype. One junction end disagrees with the germline gene, perhaps due to a read error. The CDR3 nucleotides are TGTGCTAGCAGCTTAACGGATGTGGGTGAGCAGTTCTTC. Amino acid sequence: CASSLTDVGEQFF. The chain joins TRBV7-7 to TRBJ2-1; D is undetermined. The CDR3 runs 13 residues. In germline, CDR1 is SSHAT, CDR2 FNYEAQ (reference sequence).

This clonotype was seen a few times. V usage is TRBV20-1 and J usage is TRBJ2-1, with 13 bases that match TRBD2. Germline lookup yields CDR1 DFQATT and CDR2 SNEGSKA (reference sequence). The CDR3 length is 18 residues. The trim removed 5 bases at V and 0 bases at J, leaving 10 bases unmatched. The CDR3 nucleotides are TGCAGTGCTCCACAGACTAGCGGGGGGCAAAGCTCCTACAATGAGCAGTTCTTC. Amino acids: CSAPQTSGGQSSYNEQFF.

The gene calls are TRBV15 and TRBJ2-3, with a possible D match to TRBD1 (5 bases). CDR3 length equals 16 residues. CDR1 is LNHNV and CDR2 is YYDKDF in the germline V gene (reference sequence). Between the trimmed V and J ends, which lost 1 base and 0 bases, there was a span of 11 bases. The CDR3 is CATSRAARVSTDTQYF. CDR3 nucleotides: TGTGCCACCAGCAGAGCTGCCAGGGTGAGCACAGATACGCAGTATTTT.

The chain couples TRBV7-9 to TRBJ2-2; 8 bases line up with TRBD2. The CDR3 has 16 amino acids. Germline V gene lookup returns CDR1 SEHNR and CDR2 FQNEAQ (reference sequence). Germline trimming cut 5 bases from V and 3 bases from J; bases unmatched to any gene: 8. In DNA form, the CDR3 reads TGTGCCAGCAGCCGACTGGGTAGCGGGGACACCGGGGAGCTGTTTTTT. Translated: CASSRLGSGDTGELFF.

The table lists this clonotype with many counts. The chain links TRBV4-1 to TRBJ2-2; 10 nucleotides line up with TRBD2. V lost 4 bases to trimming and J lost 7 bases; unmatched junction nucleotides: 6. The germline V gene has CDR1 MGHRA and CDR2 YSYEKL. There are 15 residues in the CDR3. The CDR3, as DNA: TGCGCCAGCAGCCTAACTAGCGGGGTTGACGGGGAGCTGTTTTTT. Translation: CASSLTSGVDGELFF.

This clonotype came up a few times. V is TRBV7-3 and J is TRBJ2-3; D uncertain. The CDR3 spans 15 residues. The V end was cut by 5 bases, the J end by 1 base, with 13 bases between. Germline CDR1 is SGHTA and CDR2 is FQGTGA. The CDR3 is CASSPGPRGTDTQYF. CDR3 in DNA: TGTGCCAGCAGCCCTGGCCCCCGGGGCACAGATACGCAGTATTTT.

The V gene is TRBV20-1, the J gene TRBJ2-5; the match to TRBD2 covers 9 bases. Germline-derived CDR1 and CDR2 are DFQATT and SNEGSKA (reference sequence). The CDR3 is 13 amino acids. Losses at the gene ends were 1 base for V and 4 bases for J; bases not matched to a gene: 1. The DNA of the CDR3 is TGCAGTGCTAGAGGACTAGCGGTAGAGACCCAGTACTTC. As protein: CSARGLAVETQYF.

This clonotype is a singleton in its sample. The chain is built from TRBV5-1 and TRBJ2-7; possibly TRBD2 for D (5 bases). CDR1 is SGHRS and CDR2 is YFSETQ in the germline V gene. The ends were cut back, 0 bases at V and 5 bases at J, with 12 bases in the middle. CDR3 size: 14 residues. In nucleotides, the CDR3 is TGCGCCAGCAGCTTGGAGAGGGAGCCAGACGAGCAGTACTTC. Translating gives CASSLEREPDEQYF.

The chain has TRBV6-5 and TRBJ2-1, with 7 bases lining up with TRBD1. With 6 bases clipped from V and 9 bases from J, the junction kept 2 bases outside the gene matches. From germline, CDR1 is MNHEY and CDR2 SVGAGI. This CDR3 is 11 amino acids long. The CDR3 loop is CASSPGGEQFF. In nucleotides, the CDR3 is TGTGCCAGCAGCCCAGGGGGTGAGCAGTTCTTC.

This clonotype came up many times. The chain employs TRBV4-3 and TRBJ1-6; D remains ambiguous. Trimming left V 0 bases short and J 1 base short, with 16 bases between. CDR3 length equals 19 residues. Germline V gene sequence: CDR1 LGHNA, CDR2 YSLEER. CDR3 residues: CASSQDTPTPGSYNSPLHF. CDR3 bases: TGCGCCAGCAGCCAAGATACTCCAACACCAGGATCCTATAATTCACCCCTCCACTTT.

This clonotype was seen more than once but under ten times. V and J are TRBV20-1 and TRBJ2-1, with 7 positions matching TRBD1. Germline values: CDR1 DFQATT, CDR2 SNEGSKA (reference sequence). The CDR3 totals 14 residues. V gave up 4 bases and J gave up 5 bases; unmatched junction bases: 8. CDR3 in amino acids: CSAKGAVGHNEQFF. CDR3 DNA sequence: TGCAGTGCTAAGGGGGCGGTGGGGCACAATGAGCAGTTCTTC.

This rearrangement joins TRBV14 to TRBJ2-3; tentative D call: TRBD2 (5 bases). CDR1 is SGHDN and CDR2 is FVKESK in the germline V gene. This CDR3 comprises 16 residues. V was clipped by 4 bases and J by 1 base, with 15 bases between them. CDR3 bases: TGTGCCAGCAGCCCCTTAGGCCGGGGTGGCACAGATACGCAGTATTTT. This encodes CASSPLGRGGTDTQYF.

This clonotype was counted at least ten times. The rearrangement uses TRBV5-4 and TRBJ2-5; 7 bases agree with TRBD1. The germline V gene has CDR1 SGHNT and CDR2 YYREEE (reference sequence). The CDR3 consists of 13 residues. Losses at the gene ends were 7 bases for V and 3 bases for J; bases not matched to a gene: 6. CDR3 nucleotide sequence: TGTGCCAGCGCCCCCGGGACAGAAGAGACCCAGTACTTC. Its translation: CASAPGTEETQYF.

This clonotype was seen a handful of times. This rearrangement joins TRBV6-2 or TRBV6-3 to TRBJ2-7; TRBD1 is a possible D gene (6 bases). Germline V gene lookup returns CDR1 MNHEY and CDR2 SVGEGT. Trimming took off 4 bases at V and 5 bases at J, with 18 bases between the two ends. CDR3 length equals 15 residues. In DNA, the CDR3 is TGTGCCAGCAGTTCGCCGCTTGACAGGATTGACGAGCAGTACTTC. It is translated as CASSSPLDRIDEQYF.

This clonotype was found many times. V and J are TRBV20-1 and TRBJ1-2, with a weak D call TRBD1 (5 bases). Trimming took 0 bases from V and 6 from J, leaving 11 bases between them. The germline V gene encodes CDR1 DFQATT and CDR2 SNEGSKA (reference sequence). The CDR3 contains 13 residues. CDR3 coding DNA: TGCAGTGCTAGAGATTCGGCAGGGAATGGCTACACCTTC. Protein: CSARDSAGNGYTF.

The sample holds a few counts of this clonotype. The rearrangement links TRBV15 to TRBJ2-4; 12 bases align to TRBD2. Germline V gives CDR1 LNHNV, CDR2 YYDKDF (reference sequence). This CDR3 has 15 residues. V gave up 8 bases and J gave up 9 bases; unmatched junction bases: 11. The CDR3 DNA is TGTGCCACCTCTAGCGGGGGGGCCCCCTTAGGCATTCAGTACTTC. Translated, it gives CATSSGGAPLGIQYF.

This clonotype has a handful of counts. The rearrangement links TRBV4-1 to TRBJ1-2, with 10 positions matching TRBD1. The CDR3 contains 14 residues. The trim removed 4 bases at V and 7 bases at J, leaving 6 bases unmatched. Germline CDR1 reads MGHRA; CDR2 reads YSYEKL. This chain's CDR3 is CASSPGQGYSGYTF. Here the CDR3 DNA reads TGCGCCAGCAGCCCGGGACAGGGGTATAGTGGCTACACCTTC.

The V gene is TRBV7-9, the J gene TRBJ1-2, with D unresolved. The CDR3 totals 12 residues. Germline CDR1 is SEHNR and CDR2 is FQNEAQ (reference sequence). The V and J ends lost 5 bases and 8 bases respectively, with 12 bases between them. CDR3 loop: CASSTSSGGYTF. CDR3 DNA sequence: TGTGCCAGCAGCACCTCTTCGGGAGGCTACACCTTC.

The chain is built from TRBV5-1 and TRBJ1-1; perhaps TRBD1 as D (6 bases). The CDR3 has 17 amino acids. The V and J ends lost 3 bases and 1 base respectively, with 19 bases between them. CDR1 and CDR2 (germline): SGHRS, YFSETQ. The CDR3 coding sequence is TGCGCCAGCAGCTCTGGGACTGGGGGCGCCGGGAACACTGAAGCTTTCTTT. This encodes CASSSGTGGAGNTEAFF.

This clonotype was observed many times. V usage is TRBV6-5 and J usage is TRBJ2-3; D possibly corresponds to TRBD2 (6 bases). The V gene's germline CDR1 is MNHEY and CDR2 SVGAGI. The CDR3 totals 18 residues. The ends were cut back, 0 bases at V and 8 bases at J, with 24 bases in the middle. This CDR3 is CASSYSIPGSPISGTQYF. The CDR3 coding sequence is TGTGCCAGCAGTTACTCGATCCCAGGATCCCCTATTAGCGGTACGCAGTATTTT.

This clonotype has at least ten counts. As DNA, the CDR3 is TGTGCCAGCAGTTTCTTCCAGGAGGGGACAGATACGCAGTATTTT. It translates to CASSFFQEGTDTQYF. This chain connects TRBV12-3 or TRBV12-4 to TRBJ2-3; TRBD2 is a possible D gene (6 bases). CDR3 size: 15 residues. V dropped 3 bases and J dropped 3 bases, with 13 bases sitting between them.

This chain connects TRBV7-2 to TRBJ1-1; TRBD1 aligns across 8 bases. The V and J ends lost 2 bases and 5 bases, in that order; junction bases with no gene match: 7. This CDR3 spans 15 amino acids. The V gene's germline CDR1 is SGHTA and CDR2 FQGNSA. The CDR3 here is CASSLRQGLGTEAFF. The CDR3 DNA reads TGTGCCAGCAGCTTAAGACAGGGGTTGGGGACTGAAGCTTTCTTT.

The V and J genes are TRBV19 and TRBJ1-2; perhaps TRBD1 as D (6 bases). The CDR3 loop spans 13 amino acids. Germline CDR1 reads LNHDA; CDR2 reads SQIVND (reference sequence). Trimming took 6 bases from V and 8 from J, leaving 16 bases between them. CDR3 loop: CASSPTGSRGYTF. The CDR3 DNA is TGTGCCAGTAGCCCGACAGGCTCGAGGGGCTACACCTTC.

This clonotype was seen a few times. V and J are TRBV4-2 and TRBJ1-2, with D perhaps matching TRBD1 (5 bases). CDR1 and CDR2 (germline): LGHNA, YNFKEQ. The germline V and J ends were trimmed by 0 bases and 4 bases, with 9 bases remaining between them. The CDR3 is 14 amino acids. In DNA, the CDR3 is TGTGCCAGCAGCCAAGATTCCACAGGCTATGGCTACACCTTC. Encoded protein: CASSQDSTGYGYTF.

V and J are TRBV27 and TRBJ1-5, with D maybe TRBD1 (6 bases). V was clipped by 5 bases and J by 3 bases, with 14 bases between them. In germline, CDR1 is MNHEY, CDR2 SMNVEV (reference sequence). This CDR3 spans 15 amino acids. Written as DNA, the CDR3 is TGTGCCAGCAGTCCGACCACAGGGTACAATCAGCCCCAGCATTTT. Translated: CASSPTTGYNQPQHF.

This clonotype was detected only a few times. The chain has TRBV5-1 and TRBJ2-3; the match to TRBD2 covers 11 bases. The germline gives CDR1 SGHRS, CDR2 YFSETQ. The CDR3 is made up of 16 amino acids. V shed 1 base, J shed 6 bases, and the junction held 7 bases outside the gene matches. The CDR3 DNA reads as TGCGCCAGCAGCTTGTTACTAGCGGGGGATTCGGATACGCAGTATTTT. Its translation: CASSLLLAGDSDTQYF.